A single sample gave rise to the 12 T cell receptor beta chains below, sequenced in a study of blood T cell repertoires in COVID-19. Sequenced by immunoSEQ multiplex PCR; TCRdb stores in-frame clones only, minus some. The data hold 150,000 or so clones, with about 90% observed a single time. The sequencing input was peripheral blood. The source is a woman aged 55-69 years with acute or convalescent COVID-19.

This clone was found a few times. The chain has TRBV6-1 and TRBJ2-5; a possible D gene is TRBD2 (5 bases). Germline-derived CDR1 and CDR2 are MNHNS and SASEGT. The CDR3 is 14 amino acids. V shed 8 bases and J shed 5 bases, with 18 bases lying between them. DNA of the CDR3: TGTGCCAGCGGGTCCATGGCCACGGGGGAGACCCAGTACTTC. Translation: CASGSMATGETQYF.

This clone was seen just once. The chain uses TRBV6-5 and TRBJ1-4, with 8 positions matching TRBD1. CDR3 length equals 14 residues. After removal of 4 bases from V and 8 bases from J, the junction contained 6 bases not matched to a gene. Germline assignment: CDR1 MNHEY and CDR2 SVGAGI. CDR3 protein: CASSSQGAREKLFF. The CDR3 nucleotides are TGTGCCAGCAGTTCTCAGGGGGCGAGGGAAAAACTGTTTTTT.

The rearrangement links TRBV9 to TRBJ1-4, with TRBD1 identical over 10 bases. The CDR3 runs 15 residues. Germline lookup yields CDR1 SGDLS and CDR2 YYNGEE. J lost 5 bases, V lost 3 bases, and 4 bases had no gene match. CDR3 DNA sequence: TGTGCCAGCAGCGGGAGGACAGGGGGAAATGAAAAACTGTTTTTT. Translated: CASSGRTGGNEKLFF.

This chain uses TRBV24-1 with TRBJ2-1; 10 bases fit TRBD1. The CDR3 length is 16 residues. Trimming removed 2 bases from V and 4 bases from J; junction bases left unmatched: 4. Germline CDR1 and CDR2: KGHDR and SFDVKD. The CDR3 coding sequence is TGTGCCACCAGTGATTACGGGACAGGGGAGTACAATGAGCAGTTCTTC. Its protein product is CATSDYGTGEYNEQFF.

The chain recombines TRBV10-2 with TRBJ2-7; the D is unclear. The CDR3 spans 12 residues. Trimming cost V 4 bases and J 2 bases, with 6 bases left between them. Germline-derived CDR1 and CDR2 are WSHSY and SAAADI. DNA of the CDR3: TGCGCCAGCAGTGTCCTAACCTACGAGCAGTACTTC. Translation gives CASSVLTYEQYF.

This chain connects TRBV7-9 to TRBJ1-4; TRBD1 is a possible D gene (6 bases). Germline V gene data show CDR1 as SEHNR and CDR2 as FQNEAQ (reference sequence). The CDR3 extends over 15 amino acids. Trimming took off 0 bases at V and 7 bases at J, with 12 bases between the two ends. In DNA, the CDR3 is TGTGCCAGCAGCTTAGCCTACAGGGAAGTTGAAAAACTGTTTTTT. It encodes CASSLAYREVEKLFF.

The chain joins TRBV6-6 to TRBJ2-5, with a tentative D call TRBD2 (6 bases). There are 14 residues in the CDR3. CDR1 is MNHNY, CDR2 SVGAGI, per germline (reference sequence). Trimming took off 9 bases at V and 2 bases at J, with 16 bases between the two ends. Here the CDR3 DNA reads TGTGCCAGTCTCTCCCTTGCGGGACAAGAGACCCAGTACTTC. This sequence encodes CASLSLAGQETQYF.

The gene calls are TRBV6-2 or TRBV6-3 and TRBJ2-5; D is perhaps TRBD2 (6 bases). The V gene's germline CDR1 is MNHEY and CDR2 SVGEGT. The ends were cut back, 6 bases at V and 5 bases at J, with 19 bases in the middle. The CDR3 is made up of 15 amino acids. CDR3 sequence: CASSAGRGVSETQYF. CDR3 DNA sequence: TGTGCCAGCAGCGCGGGACGAGGGGTATCGGAGACCCAGTACTTC.

The chain couples TRBV6-2 or TRBV6-3 to TRBJ1-2; 7 bases are a match to TRBD1. Germline values: CDR1 MNHEY, CDR2 SVGEGT. V lost 6 bases and J lost 4; bases outside the gene matches: 11. There are 15 residues in the CDR3. The DNA of the CDR3 is TGTGCCAGCAGCCTGGCGGGGACAGTTAGCTATGGCTACACCTTC. Translating gives CASSLAGTVSYGYTF.

The chain has TRBV27 and TRBJ1-2; TRBD1 agrees at 12 bases. Unmatched junction bases numbered 12, after V lost 3 bases and J lost 1 base. Germline assignment: CDR1 MNHEY and CDR2 SMNVEV (reference sequence). CDR3 length equals 19 residues. CDR3 loop: CASSFTPPGQGALNYGYTF. The CDR3 nucleotides read TGTGCCAGCAGTTTCACTCCTCCGGGACAGGGGGCGCTTAACTATGGCTACACCTTC.

This sequence joins TRBV4-3 and TRBJ2-3, with 12 bases that match TRBD2. With 1 base clipped from V and 2 bases from J, the junction kept 1 base outside the gene matches. Germline V gene sequence: CDR1 LGHNA, CDR2 YSLEER. The CDR3 runs 16 residues. DNA of the CDR3: TGCGCCAGCAGCCAAGGACTAGCGGGGGTCACAGATACGCAGTATTTT. This gives the protein CASSQGLAGVTDTQYF.

The chain joins TRBV11-3 to TRBJ2-3; no firm D call. The germline V gene encodes CDR1 SGHNT and CDR2 YENEEA. There are 17 residues in the CDR3. V dropped 1 base and J dropped 2 bases, with 16 bases sitting between them. The CDR3 loop is CASSLGLTRWSTDTQYF. Written as DNA, the CDR3 is TGTGCCAGCAGCTTAGGACTGACCCGGTGGTCCACAGATACGCAGTATTTT.